The 23 T cell receptor beta chains below come from one sample, sequenced in a study of early T cells in non-severe SARS-CoV-2 infection listed by TCRdb under 2021. The method was 5' RACE. The sequencer was a NextSeq 500. In-frame beta chains were kept once TCRdb had trimmed the public reads at Q25 with fastp and called clones with MiXCR. Rows are unified per CDR3 protein, each entry keeping the most common DNA and genes. This sample holds 80,000 to 95,000 distinct CDR3 sequences; around 14% were observed only once. The ten largest account for around 9.9% of the sample. Sequencing used whole blood. The source is an adult who was a healthcare worker with PCR-confirmed SARS-CoV-2 infection or an uninfected control (not recorded which).

The chain couples TRBV6-5 to TRBJ2-1; D remains unclear. CDR1 is MNHEY and CDR2 is SVGAGI in the germline V gene. The V end was cut by 6 bases, the J end by 7 bases, with 10 bases between. The CDR3 extends over 12 amino acids. The CDR3 nucleotides are TGTGCCAGCAGCACGATTAGTAATGAGCAGTTCTTC. It yields the protein CASSTISNEQFF.

This clonotype turned up a few times. The chain recombines TRBV5-6 with TRBJ2-3, with 7 bases identical to TRBD2. V gave up 0 bases and J gave up 2 bases; unmatched junction bases: 9. CDR1 is SGHDT and CDR2 is YYEEEE in the germline V gene. This CDR3 spans 17 amino acids. DNA of the CDR3: TGTGCCAGCAGCTTGGGCCTACAGCGGGGAACCACAGATACGCAGTATTTT. It translates to CASSLGLQRGTTDTQYF.

The V gene is TRBV3-1, the J gene TRBJ2-1; D may correspond to TRBD1 or TRBD2 (5 bases each). The CDR3 loop spans 14 amino acids. V dropped 3 bases and J dropped 7 bases, with 13 bases sitting between them. The germline CDR1 and CDR2 sequences are LGHDT and YNNKEL (reference sequence). This chain's CDR3 is CASSHRGRGNEQFF. The CDR3 nucleotides read TGTGCCAGCAGCCATAGGGGAAGAGGGAATGAGCAGTTCTTC.

This clonotype showed up many times. The V and J genes are TRBV30 and TRBJ1-1; 9 nucleotides line up with TRBD1. Germline V CDR1 and CDR2: GTSNPN, SVGIG (reference sequence). J lost 6 bases, V lost 5 bases, and 13 bases had no gene match. The CDR3 contains 15 residues. The DNA of the CDR3 is TGTGCCTGGCATACAGGGGGCGGCAGTAGCTCTGAAGCTTTCTTT. It encodes CAWHTGGGSSSEAFF.

The chain is built from TRBV6-2 or TRBV6-3 and TRBJ1-1; D is unresolved. Trimming removed 7 bases from V and 0 bases from J, with 9 bases in between. Germline CDR1 and CDR2: MNHEY and SVGEGT. The CDR3 has 13 amino acids. CDR3 DNA: TGTGCCAGCAAGGGTAGTATGAACACTGAAGCTTTCTTT. As protein: CASKGSMNTEAFF.

This clonotype showed up just a few times. The genes are TRBV28 and TRBJ2-3, with 8 bases aligning to TRBD2. Germline V lookup: CDR1 MDHEN, CDR2 SYDVKM. The CDR3 is 14 amino acids. With 5 bases clipped from V and 5 bases from J, the junction kept 6 bases outside the gene matches. CDR3 sequence: CASSAGTRLDTQYF. The CDR3 region has the DNA TGTGCCAGCAGTGCCGGGACTAGATTAGATACGCAGTATTTT.

The chain combines TRBV20-1 with TRBJ2-1, with no clear D. The ends were cut back, 4 bases at V and 9 bases at J, with 10 bases in the middle. The germline CDR1 and CDR2 sequences are DFQATT and SNEGSKA (reference sequence). CDR3 length: 11 residues. CDR3 DNA: TGCAGTGCTACTCCGAATGGTGAGCAGTTCTTC. Translating gives CSATPNGEQFF.

V and J are TRBV10-3 and TRBJ1-6; D ambiguous. This CDR3 comprises 14 residues. CDR1 ENHRY and CDR2 SYGVKD come from the germline V gene. V was clipped by 7 bases and J by 5 bases, with 12 bases between them. CDR3 in DNA: TGTGCCATCACCCGGGAGCAGGATAATTCACCCCTCCACTTT. Translating it yields CAITREQDNSPLHF.

The chain couples TRBV29-1 to TRBJ1-2, with D possibly matching TRBD1 (6 bases). The CDR3 covers 12 residues. Trimming removed 5 bases at V and 1 base at J, with 8 bases between. Germline V gives CDR1 SQVTM, CDR2 ANQGSEA. The CDR3 nucleotides read TGCAGCGTTTCACAGGGTAACTATGGCTACACCTTC. Amino acid sequence: CSVSQGNYGYTF.

This clonotype was detected only a few times. The chain's CDR3 is CASSPRESDYEQYF. CDR3 DNA: TGCGCCAGCAGCCCCAGGGAGTCTGACTACGAGCAGTACTTC. The genes are TRBV4-1 and TRBJ2-7, with D possibly being TRBD1 or TRBD2 (5 bases each). The CDR3 is made up of 14 amino acids. Germline V lookup: CDR1 MGHRA, CDR2 YSYEKL. V lost 4 bases and J 3 bases, leaving 13 bases between the germline ends.

This chain uses TRBV30 with TRBJ1-6, with 9 bases that match TRBD1. Germline values: CDR1 GTSNPN, CDR2 SVGIG (reference sequence). V lost 4 bases, J lost 7 bases, and 2 bases stayed unmatched. This CDR3 has 13 amino acids. As DNA, the CDR3 is TGTGCCTGGACCGACAGGGGGAATTCACCCCTCCACTTT. Protein product: CAWTDRGNSPLHF.

In its sample, this clonotype was seen once. DNA for the CDR3: TGTGCCAGCAGCTTGCGTTTGAATGAGCAGTTCTTC. Translated: CASSLRLNEQFF. The J gene is TRBJ2-1, the V gene TRBV7-9, with no clear D. V dropped 3 bases and J dropped 7 bases, with 7 bases sitting between them. The CDR3 extends over 12 amino acids. Per the germline V gene, CDR1 is SEHNR and CDR2 is FQNEAQ (reference sequence).

V gene TRBV10-3 combines with J gene TRBJ2-3, with 9 bases matching TRBD2. In germline, CDR1 is ENHRY, CDR2 SYGVKD. The trim removed 7 bases at V and 4 bases at J, leaving 6 bases unmatched. The CDR3 sequence is 14 residues long. The CDR3 DNA follows: TGTGCCATCAATGGCGGGGGGGGCGCAGATACGCAGTATTTT. Translation: CAINGGGGADTQYF.

This clonotype was counted between two and nine times. This sequence joins TRBV7-3 and TRBJ2-3; 9 positions agree with TRBD2. CDR1 is SGHTA and CDR2 is FQGTGA in the germline V gene. V shed 0 bases and J 0 bases; nucleotides not matched to a gene: 10. The CDR3 runs to 19 residues. The CDR3 reads CASSLTPNLAGLSTDTQYF. In DNA form, the CDR3 reads TGTGCCAGCAGCTTAACCCCTAACCTAGCGGGGCTCAGCACAGATACGCAGTATTTT.

The V and J genes are TRBV29-1 and TRBJ2-2; D not certain. The CDR3 contains 14 residues. Between the trimmed V and J ends, which lost 2 bases and 0 bases, there was a span of 7 bases. Germline V lookup: CDR1 SQVTM, CDR2 ANQGSEA. The CDR3, as DNA: TGCAGCGTTGAAACGGCAGCGAACACCGGGGAGCTGTTTTTT. Its translation: CSVETAANTGELFF.

The chain combines TRBV6-1 with TRBJ1-1; D remains unclear. V lost 5 bases, J lost 3 bases, and 7 bases lay in between. Germline CDR1 and CDR2: MNHNS and SASEGT. This CDR3 contains 12 residues. The CDR3: CASSKMDTEAFF. CDR3 nucleotides: TGTGCCAGCAGTAAGATGGACACTGAAGCTTTCTTT.

This clonotype was picked up many times. The chain uses TRBV15 and TRBJ2-7; 7 bases are shared with TRBD1. Germline CDR1 is LNHNV and CDR2 is YYDKDF (reference sequence). CDR3 length equals 16 residues. The ends lost 0 bases at V and 6 bases at J; junction bases unmatched: 11. This CDR3 reads CATSRDRNRGTAEQYF. The CDR3 nucleotides read TGTGCCACCAGCAGAGATCGGAACAGGGGCACGGCCGAGCAGTACTTC.

In its sample, this clonotype was seen a few times. The rearrangement joins TRBV5-1 to TRBJ1-6; D is possibly TRBD1 (5 bases). Germline assignment: CDR1 SGHRS and CDR2 YFSETQ. V was shortened by 4 bases and J by 10 bases, with 18 bases between the two germline ends. This CDR3 contains 15 residues. DNA for the CDR3: TGCGCCAGCAGCCTCCGGGGGACGGGGAAATCACCCCTCCACTTT. This encodes CASSLRGTGKSPLHF.

This clonotype was detected ten times or more. V is TRBV9 and J is TRBJ1-1; unclear D gene. This CDR3 has 14 residues. Germline V gives CDR1 SGDLS, CDR2 YYNGEE. Trimming shortened V by 3 bases and J by 5 bases, and 14 bases separated the two germline ends. CDR3 DNA sequence: TGTGCCAGCAGCGGGGCAGGTTTTAATACTGAAGCTTTCTTT. Its translation: CASSGAGFNTEAFF.

This clonotype was seen ten or more times. The gene calls are TRBV7-2 and TRBJ1-4; 7 positions agree with TRBD1. With 5 bases clipped from V and 7 bases from J, the junction kept 4 bases outside the gene matches. There are 13 residues in the CDR3. Germline CDR1 SGHTA, CDR2 FQGNSA. The CDR3 DNA reads as TGTGCCAGCAGCACTACAGGGGTTGAAAAACTGTTTTTT. It encodes CASSTTGVEKLFF.

In this sample, this clonotype turned up a few times. This chain uses TRBV29-1 with TRBJ1-5, with D possibly matching TRBD1 (5 bases). Trimming took off 7 bases at V and 2 bases at J, with 15 bases between the two ends. Germline CDR1 and CDR2: SQVTM and ANQGSEA. This CDR3 spans 14 amino acids. The DNA of the CDR3 is TGCAGCGGCACGGGGCAATCTGGCAATCAGCCCCAGCATTTT. Translating it yields CSGTGQSGNQPQHF. Looking up the rest from reference TRBV29-1 and TRBJ1-5 gives the full variable domain: SAVISQKPSRDICQRGTSLTIQCQVDSQVTMMFWYRQQPGQSLTLIATANQGSEATYESGFVIDKFPISRPNLTFSTLTVSNMSPEDSSIYLCSGTGQSGNQPQHFGDGTRLSIL.

The gene calls are TRBV12-3 or TRBV12-4 and TRBJ2-7; D is unclear. The CDR3 spans 13 residues. V was pared by 1 base and J by 6 bases, with 10 bases between. The CDR3 nucleotides read TGTGCCAGCAGTTTAGGCATCAATGGCGAGCAGTACTTC. Protein product: CASSLGINGEQYF.

This clonotype was seen a few times. V is TRBV29-1 and J is TRBJ2-5; 10 positions agree with TRBD1. Germline trimming cut 5 bases from V and 5 bases from J; bases unmatched to any gene: 8. Germline V CDR1 and CDR2: SQVTM, ANQGSEA. This CDR3 spans 14 amino acids. CDR3 nucleotide sequence: TGCAGCGTTACGATGGGACAGGGGTATGAGACCCAGTACTTC. It is translated as CSVTMGQGYETQYF. Together with reference TRBV29-1 and TRBJ2-5, the CDR3 gives the full variable domain: SAVISQKPSRDICQRGTSLTIQCQVDSQVTMMFWYRQQPGQSLTLIATANQGSEATYESGFVIDKFPISRPNLTFSTLTVSNMSPEDSSIYLCSVTMGQGYETQYFGPGTRLLVL.